This passage covers 9 T cell receptor beta chains from one sample sequenced in a study of cytomegalovirus exposure and HLA in healthy donors. The PCR employed 60 Vbeta primers together with 13 Jbeta primers. TCRdb keeps only in-frame clones here, not all; method: immunoSEQ multiplex PCR. Among some 180,000 clones, 70% to 80% were seen once, and the ten largest hold over 1.1%. The sequencing input was PBMCs. The receptors derive from a young man in good health and CMV-seronegative.

The J gene is TRBJ2-5, the V gene TRBV11-2; 7 bases fit TRBD2. The CDR3 covers 11 residues. The J segment lost 10 bases and the V segment lost 8 bases, leaving 7 bases of the junction unmatched. Germline V gene sequence: CDR1 SGHAT, CDR2 FQNNGV. The CDR3 loop reads CASSAGGGQYF. The CDR3 DNA reads TGTGCCAGCTCCGCGGGCGGGGGCCAGTACTTC.

CDR3 sequence: CASSKTMNQPQHF. The CDR3 bases are TGTGCCAGCAGTAAGACAATGAATCAGCCCCAGCATTTT. The chain is built from TRBV27 and TRBJ1-5; D call uncertain. There are 13 residues in the CDR3. V lost 5 bases and J lost 4, with 9 bases in between. Germline CDR1 reads MNHEY; CDR2 reads SMNVEV (reference sequence).

The gene calls are TRBV4-1 and TRBJ2-2; 12 bases are shared with TRBD2. The J segment lost 5 bases and the V segment lost 0 bases, leaving 4 bases of the junction unmatched. The V gene's germline CDR1 is MGHRA and CDR2 YSYEKL. There are 17 residues in the CDR3. CDR3 nucleotides: TGCGCCAGCAGCCAAGATGCGACTAGCGGGAGAACCGGGGAGCTGTTTTTT. It is translated as CASSQDATSGRTGELFF.

This chain joins TRBV7-9 and TRBJ1-5; no firm D call. V was clipped by 2 bases and J by 5 bases, with 16 bases between them. Germline values: CDR1 SEHNR, CDR2 FQNEAQ (reference sequence). This CDR3 comprises 16 residues. CDR3 sequence reads: CASSLLGAGSDQPQHF. The CDR3, as DNA: TGTGCCAGCAGCTTATTAGGTGCCGGGTCCGATCAGCCCCAGCATTTT.

This chain links TRBV5-1 with TRBJ2-7; D perhaps matches TRBD1 (7 bases). This CDR3 has 12 amino acids. Trimming removed 7 bases from V and 6 bases from J, with 14 bases in between. Germline CDR1 and CDR2: SGHRS and YFSETQ. In nucleotides, the CDR3 is TGCGCCAGCCTCAGGGGGGACCGCGAGCAGTACTTC. Residues: CASLRGDREQYF.

The chain joins TRBV7-3 to TRBJ1-1; D gene uncertain. CDR1 and CDR2 from the germline V gene are SGHTA and FQGTGA. Trimming removed 1 base from V and 3 bases from J, with 12 bases in between. This CDR3 has 15 amino acids. DNA for the CDR3: TGTGCCAGCAGCTTAAGTCGGGAAGCGGACACTGAAGCTTTCTTT. This gives the protein CASSLSREADTEAFF.

The chain combines TRBV2 with TRBJ1-5; D gene uncertain. V gave up 5 bases and J gave up 8 bases, with 10 bases separating them. CDR1 and CDR2 (germline): SNHLY, FYNNEI. The CDR3 is made up of 12 amino acids. The CDR3: CASSPGREPQHF. CDR3 nucleotide sequence: TGTGCCAGCAGTCCGGGAAGAGAGCCCCAGCATTTT.

The genes are TRBV14 and TRBJ1-2; no reliable D call. Trimming removed 4 bases from V and 5 bases from J, with 11 bases in between. The CDR3 extends over 13 amino acids. Germline lookup yields CDR1 SGHDN and CDR2 FVKESK. This CDR3 is CASSPRRSYGYTF. The CDR3 DNA reads as TGTGCCAGCAGCCCGAGGCGGAGTTATGGCTACACCTTC. Drawing the rest from reference TRBV14 and TRBJ1-2, the complete variable domain is EAGVTQFPSHSVIEKGQTVTLRCDPISGHDNLYWYRRVMGKEIKFLLHFVKESKQDESGMPNNRFLAERTGGTYSTLKVQPAELEDSGVYFCASSPRRSYGYTFGSGTRLTVV.

This clone has just one count. J is TRBJ2-1 and V is TRBV5-4, with 8 bases aligning to TRBD1. V shed 4 bases, J shed 0 bases, and the junction held 3 bases outside the gene matches. CDR1 is SGHNT, CDR2 YYREEE, per germline (reference sequence). There are 15 residues in the CDR3. The CDR3, as DNA: TGTGCCAGCAGCCCGGACAGGGCCTCCTACAATGAGCAGTTCTTC. This translates into CASSPDRASYNEQFF.